This T cell receptor (beta chain) was documented in a study of cytomegalovirus exposure and HLA in healthy donors. Looked up from germline, CDR1 is MNHEY and CDR2 is SVGAGI. This CDR3 spans 14 amino acids. Losses at the gene ends were 5 bases for V and 4 bases for J; bases not matched to a gene: 3. Primers: 60 Vbeta forward and 13 Jbeta reverse. Only in-frame clones appear in the TCRdb table, and some are missing; sequencing was by immunoSEQ multiplex PCR. The data hold some 150,000 clones, with nearly 80% observed a single time. This clone came up once. The rearrangement uses TRBV6-5 and TRBJ2-3, with TRBD2 identical over 10 bases. Sequenced material: PBMCs. The clonotype was recovered from a male donor in good health and CMV-seronegative. This CDR3 is CASSPLAGADTQYF. DNA of the CDR3: TGTGCCAGCAGTCCCCTAGCGGGGGCAGATACGCAGTATTTT.